The TCR beta chain described here comes from a study of T cells in Graves' hyperthyroidism and ophthalmopathy. Study-wide context: Peripheral blood sampling occurred at initial diagnosis, before any treatment.

TCR beta CDR3 regions were amplified from RNA transcripts. TCR CDR3 underwent first-round RT-PCR with the HTBI primer set. In TCRdb, the multiplex PCR reads were re-called with MiXCR into one record per CDR3 protein. Among fewer than 450,000 distinct CDR3 sequences, roughly a sixth were seen once, and the ten largest hold around 35%. V lost 0 bases and J lost 6, with 17 bases in between. This CDR3 is 16 amino acids long. In germline, CDR1 is SGHRS, CDR2 YFSETQ. This clonotype was recorded many times. Participants, patients aged 18 to 65, had newly diagnosed hyperthyroidism with a duration under 2 months. Blood was drawn at first hyperthyroidism diagnosis, before any ophthalmopathy symptoms.

This sequence originates from a woman in her 30s with Graves' hyperthyroidism that later progressed to Graves' ophthalmopathy. The sequencing sample was made of blood. The rearrangement links TRBV5-1 to TRBJ2-3; unclear D gene. The CDR3 DNA follows: TGCGCCAGCAGCTTGGTTCGGGCAGCAAAAGTTGATACGCAGTATTTT. Protein: CASSLVRAAKVDTQYF.